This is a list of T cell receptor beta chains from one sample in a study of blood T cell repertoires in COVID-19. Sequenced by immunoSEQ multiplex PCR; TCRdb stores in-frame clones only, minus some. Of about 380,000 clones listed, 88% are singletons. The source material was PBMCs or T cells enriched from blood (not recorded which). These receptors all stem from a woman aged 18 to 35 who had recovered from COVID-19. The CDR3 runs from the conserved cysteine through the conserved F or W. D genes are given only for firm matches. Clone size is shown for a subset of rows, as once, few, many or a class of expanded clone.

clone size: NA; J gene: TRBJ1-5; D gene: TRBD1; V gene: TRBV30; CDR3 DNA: TGTGCCTGGACACAGGGGGCAAGTCAGCCCCAGCATTTT; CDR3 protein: CAWTQGASQPQHF
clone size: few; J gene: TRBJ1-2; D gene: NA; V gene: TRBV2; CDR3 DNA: TGTGCCAGCGAGAGTAACTATGGCTACACCTTC; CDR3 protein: CASESNYGYTF
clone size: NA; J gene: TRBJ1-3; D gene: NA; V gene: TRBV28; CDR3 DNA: TGTGCCAGCAGTTTTACGCGGGAGGCCAGGAACTCTGGAAACACCATATATTTT; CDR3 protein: CASSFTREARNSGNTIYF
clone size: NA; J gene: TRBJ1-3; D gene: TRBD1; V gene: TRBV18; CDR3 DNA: TGTGCCAGCTCACCGGACAGGGTTTACCTCTCTGGAAACACCATATATTTT; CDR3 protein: CASSPDRVYLSGNTIYF
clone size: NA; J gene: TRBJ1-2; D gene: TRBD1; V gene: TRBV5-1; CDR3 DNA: TGCGCCAGCAGCTTGGGACAGGGGGTTGAAGGCTACACCTTC; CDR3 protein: CASSLGQGVEGYTF
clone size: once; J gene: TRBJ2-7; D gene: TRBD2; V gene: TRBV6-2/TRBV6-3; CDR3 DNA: TGTGCCAGCAGTTACTCCGATCCTAGCGGGGGCTTTACCTACGAGCAGTACTTC; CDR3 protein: CASSYSDPSGGFTYEQYF
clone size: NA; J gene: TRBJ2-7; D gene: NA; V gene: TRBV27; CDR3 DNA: TGTGCCAGCAGTTTCCTCCAGGGAAACGAGCAGTACTTC; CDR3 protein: CASSFLQGNEQYF
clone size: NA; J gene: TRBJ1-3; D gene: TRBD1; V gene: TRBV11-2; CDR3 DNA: TGTGCCAGCACCCTTGGGACAGCTTCTGGAAACACCATATATTTT; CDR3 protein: CASTLGTASGNTIYF
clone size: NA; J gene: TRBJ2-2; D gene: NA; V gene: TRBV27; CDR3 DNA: TGTGCCAGCAGTTTGCCAGGAGGCACCGGGGAGCTGTTTTTT; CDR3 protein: CASSLPGGTGELFF
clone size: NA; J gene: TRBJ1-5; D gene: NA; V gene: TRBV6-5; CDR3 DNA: TGTGCCAGCACCGGAGGGGCAGGCAATCAGCCCCAGCATTTT; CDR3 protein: CASTGGAGNQPQHF
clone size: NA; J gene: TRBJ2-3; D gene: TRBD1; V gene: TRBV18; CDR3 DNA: TGTGCCAGCTCACCGACAGGGACCACAGATACGCAGTATTTT; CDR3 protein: CASSPTGTTDTQYF
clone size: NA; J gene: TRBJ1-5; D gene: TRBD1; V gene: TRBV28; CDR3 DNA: TGTGCCAGCAGTTTATCCCGACAGGGTGGCAATCAGCCCCAGCATTTT; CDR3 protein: CASSLSRQGGNQPQHF
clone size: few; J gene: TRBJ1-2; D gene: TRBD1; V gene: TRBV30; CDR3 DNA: TGTGCCTGGAGTGTACGGGACAGTTATAACTATGGCTACACCTTC; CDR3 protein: CAWSVRDSYNYGYTF
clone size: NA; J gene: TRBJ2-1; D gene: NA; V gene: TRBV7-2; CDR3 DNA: TGTGCCAGCAGCTTAGCGCAGGGGGGCACCTACAATGAGCAGTTCTTC; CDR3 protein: CASSLAQGGTYNEQFF
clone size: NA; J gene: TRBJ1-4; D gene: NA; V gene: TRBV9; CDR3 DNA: TGTGCCAGCTCGAGGGGGACACCAACTAATGAAAAACTGTTTTTT; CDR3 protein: CASSRGTPTNEKLFF
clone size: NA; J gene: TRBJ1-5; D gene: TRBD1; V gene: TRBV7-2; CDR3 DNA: TGTGCCAGCAGCCCCGACAGGGTGTCTCAGCCCCAGCATTTT; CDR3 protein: CASSPDRVSQPQHF
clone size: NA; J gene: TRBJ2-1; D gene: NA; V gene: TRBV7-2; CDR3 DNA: TGTGCCAGCAGTTCCTTCGTCGGGGAAATGTATGAGCAGTTCTTC; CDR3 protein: CASSSFVGEMYEQFF
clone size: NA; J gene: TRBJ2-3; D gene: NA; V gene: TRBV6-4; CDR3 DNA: TGTGCCAGCAGTACCACAGGGACCACAGATACGCAGTATTTT; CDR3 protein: CASSTTGTTDTQYF
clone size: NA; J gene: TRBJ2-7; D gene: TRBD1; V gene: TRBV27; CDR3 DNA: TGTGCCAGCAGTTTATGGGTTCGGGGCAGGGGGCTAGGGGAGCAGTACTTC; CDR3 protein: CASSLWVRGRGLGEQYF
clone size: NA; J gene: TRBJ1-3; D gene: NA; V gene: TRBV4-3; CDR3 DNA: TGCGCCAGCAGCCAAGTAGCTCAGCTCTCTGGAAACACCATATATTTT; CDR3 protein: CASSQVAQLSGNTIYF
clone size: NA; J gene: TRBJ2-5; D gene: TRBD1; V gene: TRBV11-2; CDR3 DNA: TGTGCCAGCAGCCCGGGGACAGGGGGGGGAGAGACCCAGTACTTC; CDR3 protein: CASSPGTGGGETQYF
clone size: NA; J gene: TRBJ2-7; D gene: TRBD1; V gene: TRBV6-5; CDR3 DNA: TGTGCCAGCAGTTACTCGAATCAGGGGGTAGAGCAGTACTTC; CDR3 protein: CASSYSNQGVEQYF
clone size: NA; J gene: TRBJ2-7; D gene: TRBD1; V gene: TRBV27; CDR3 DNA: TGTGCCAGCAGTTTATCCTCAGGGGGCTCCTACGAGCAGTACTTC; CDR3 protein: CASSLSSGGSYEQYF
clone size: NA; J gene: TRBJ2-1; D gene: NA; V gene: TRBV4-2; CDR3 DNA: TGTGCCAGCAGCCTAACGACAGGCTACAATGAGCAGTTCTTC; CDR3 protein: CASSLTTGYNEQFF
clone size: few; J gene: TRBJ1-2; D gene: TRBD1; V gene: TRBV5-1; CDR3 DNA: TGCGCCAGCAGCGGAAAGGACAGGGAGTCTAACTATGGCTACACCTTC; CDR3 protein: CASSGKDRESNYGYTF
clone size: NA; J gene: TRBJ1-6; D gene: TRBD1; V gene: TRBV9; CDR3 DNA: TGTGCCAGCAGCGACCAACAGGGGACAGGGTCACCCCTCCACTTT; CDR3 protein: CASSDQQGTGSPLHF
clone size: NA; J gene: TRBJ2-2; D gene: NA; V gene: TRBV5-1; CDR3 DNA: TGCGCCAGCAGCTGGGACTCCACGAACACCGGGGAGCTGTTTTTT; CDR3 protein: CASSWDSTNTGELFF
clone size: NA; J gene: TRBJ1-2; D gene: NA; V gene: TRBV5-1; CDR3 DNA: TGCGCCAGCAGCTTGGGGTCTGGGGAGCGCCTTTATGGCTACACCTTC; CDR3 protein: CASSLGSGERLYGYTF
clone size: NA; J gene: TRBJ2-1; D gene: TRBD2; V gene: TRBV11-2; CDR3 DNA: TGTGCCAGCAGCATATCAACCGGGGGGGGGACTCGATACAATGAGCAGTTCTTC; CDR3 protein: CASSISTGGGTRYNEQFF
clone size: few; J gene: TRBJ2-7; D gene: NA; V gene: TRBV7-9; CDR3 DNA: TGTGCCAGCAGCTTAGCGGGGATCCAGAGGGACGAGCAGTACTTC; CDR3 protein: CASSLAGIQRDEQYF
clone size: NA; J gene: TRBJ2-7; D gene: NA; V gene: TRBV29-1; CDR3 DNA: TGCAGCGTTGAAGGTGTCTCCGGACGGGGCTACGAGCAGTACTTC; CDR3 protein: CSVEGVSGRGYEQYF
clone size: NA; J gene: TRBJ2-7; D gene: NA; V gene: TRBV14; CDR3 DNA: TGTGCCAGCAGCCAATTTCCGGGTAACTACGAGCAGTACTTC; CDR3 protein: CASSQFPGNYEQYF
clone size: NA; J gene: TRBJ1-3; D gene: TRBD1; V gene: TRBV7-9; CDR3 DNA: TGTGCCAGCAGCTTAGGGCTCGACAGGGGGCGAAGAAACACCATATATTTT; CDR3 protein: CASSLGLDRGRRNTIYF
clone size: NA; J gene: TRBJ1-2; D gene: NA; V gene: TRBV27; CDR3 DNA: TGTGCCAGCAGTTCCGCAGCTAACTATGGCTACACCTTC; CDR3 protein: CASSSAANYGYTF
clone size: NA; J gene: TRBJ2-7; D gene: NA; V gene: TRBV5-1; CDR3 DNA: TGCGCCAGCAGCCCGGGGCCCGACAGGAGGCCCTACGAGCAGTACTTC; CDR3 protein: CASSPGPDRRPYEQYF
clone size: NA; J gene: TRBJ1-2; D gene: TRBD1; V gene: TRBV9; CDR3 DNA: TGTGCCAGCAGCGCCGGACAGGGGGCTTACTATGGCTACACCTTC; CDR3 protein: CASSAGQGAYYGYTF
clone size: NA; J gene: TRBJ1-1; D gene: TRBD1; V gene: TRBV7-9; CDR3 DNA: TGTGCCAGCAGCTTAGGAGAGACAGGGTTCCGGGACACTGAAGCTTTCTTT; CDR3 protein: CASSLGETGFRDTEAFF
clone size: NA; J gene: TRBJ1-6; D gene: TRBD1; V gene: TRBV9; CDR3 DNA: TGTGCCAGCAGCTCGGACAGGGGGCAGTATTCACCCCTCCACTTT; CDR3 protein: CASSSDRGQYSPLHF
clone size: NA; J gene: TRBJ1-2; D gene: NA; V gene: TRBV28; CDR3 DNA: TGTGCCAGCCATTCAGATGCCCTTCTAGGCGGCTACACCTTC; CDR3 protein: CASHSDALLGGYTF
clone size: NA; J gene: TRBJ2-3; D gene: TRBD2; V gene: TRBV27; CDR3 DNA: TGTGCCAGCAGACAATGGGAGCGGGGGAAACTTACTAGCACAGATACGCAGTATTTT; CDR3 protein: CASRQWERGKLTSTDTQYF
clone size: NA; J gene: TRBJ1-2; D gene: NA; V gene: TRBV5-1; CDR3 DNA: TGCGCCAGCAGCTTGGATCCGACAGGCCTTCATGGCTACACCTTC; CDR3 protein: CASSLDPTGLHGYTF
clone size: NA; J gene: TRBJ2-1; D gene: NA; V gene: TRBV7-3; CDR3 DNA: TGTGCCAGCAGCCCAATGATATTGAACCAACCTAGATACAATGAGCAGTTCTTC; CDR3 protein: CASSPMILNQPRYNEQFF
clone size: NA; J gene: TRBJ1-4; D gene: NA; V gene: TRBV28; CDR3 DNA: TGTGCCAGCAGTTTAGACACCGGCCTAAGTGCAAAACTGTTTTTT; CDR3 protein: CASSLDTGLSAKLFF
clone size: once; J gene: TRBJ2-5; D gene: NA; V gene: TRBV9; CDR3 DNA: TGTGCCAGCAGCGTGACTGGAGGGGAGACCCAGTACTTC; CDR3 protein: CASSVTGGETQYF
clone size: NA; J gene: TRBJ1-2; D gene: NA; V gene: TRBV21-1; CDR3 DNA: TGTGCCAGCAGCAAAGAGACAGGCGCCGCTAACTATGGCTACACCTTC; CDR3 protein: CASSKETGAANYGYTF
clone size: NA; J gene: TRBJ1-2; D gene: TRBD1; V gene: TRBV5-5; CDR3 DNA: TGTGCCAGCAGCTTCGTACAGGGGACTTCTGGCTACACCTTC; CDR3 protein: CASSFVQGTSGYTF
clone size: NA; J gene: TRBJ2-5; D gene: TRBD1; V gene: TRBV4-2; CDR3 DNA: TGTGCCAGCAGCCAAGAGGGACAGGGGTCCGAAGAAGAGACCCAGTACTTC; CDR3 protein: CASSQEGQGSEEETQYF
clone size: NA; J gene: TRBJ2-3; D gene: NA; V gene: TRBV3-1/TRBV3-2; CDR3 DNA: TGTGCCAGCAGCCAAGATCACCTAACCGCGGACAGCCCCACAGATACGCAGTATTTT; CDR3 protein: CASSQDHLTADSPTDTQYF
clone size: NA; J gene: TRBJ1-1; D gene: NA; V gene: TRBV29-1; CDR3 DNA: TGCAGCGTTGAAGGACAGTTTGAAGCTTTCTTT; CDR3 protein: CSVEGQFEAFF
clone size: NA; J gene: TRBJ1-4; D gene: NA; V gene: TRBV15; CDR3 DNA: TGTGCCACGACCCAACCAGGGCGACTGGAAGAAAAACTGTTTTTT; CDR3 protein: CATTQPGRLEEKLFF
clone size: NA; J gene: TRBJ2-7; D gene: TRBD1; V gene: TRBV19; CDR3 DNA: TGTGCCAGCAGGGCACAGGGGGTCTACGAGCAGTACTTC; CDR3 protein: CASRAQGVYEQYF
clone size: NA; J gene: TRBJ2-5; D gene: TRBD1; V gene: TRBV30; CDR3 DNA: TGTGCCTGGAGCTTTGGACAGGGGCCTAGGTGGGAGACCCAGTACTTC; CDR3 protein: CAWSFGQGPRWETQYF
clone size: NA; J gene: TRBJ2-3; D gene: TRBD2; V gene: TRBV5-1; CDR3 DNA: TGCGCCAGCAGCGGGACTAGTTTCCCAGATACGCAGTATTTT; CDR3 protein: CASSGTSFPDTQYF
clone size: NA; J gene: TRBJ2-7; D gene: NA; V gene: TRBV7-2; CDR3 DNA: TGTGCCAGCAGCTCTGCACCCAACGGGTACGAGCAGTACTTC; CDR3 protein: CASSSAPNGYEQYF
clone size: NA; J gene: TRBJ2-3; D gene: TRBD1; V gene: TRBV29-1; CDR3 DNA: TGCAGCGTTGGAGGACAGGCTCCGGGCACAGATACGCAGTATTTT; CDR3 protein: CSVGGQAPGTDTQYF
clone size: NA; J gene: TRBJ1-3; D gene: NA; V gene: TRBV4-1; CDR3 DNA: TGCGCCAGCAGCCAAACCACAGCCTCTGGAAACACCATATATTTT; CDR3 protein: CASSQTTASGNTIYF
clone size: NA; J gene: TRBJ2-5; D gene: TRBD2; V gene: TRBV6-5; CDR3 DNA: TGTGCCACCAAGCATGGGGGGGACCAAGAGACCCAGTACTTC; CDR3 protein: CATKHGGDQETQYF
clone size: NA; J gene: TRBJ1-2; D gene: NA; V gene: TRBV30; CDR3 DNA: TGTGCCTGCCCGGGGGTTAATGGCTACACCTTC; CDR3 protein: CACPGVNGYTF
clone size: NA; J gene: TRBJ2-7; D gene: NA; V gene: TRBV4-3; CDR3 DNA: TGCGCCAGCAGCCAAGACAGCGGAGGGGCCTACGAGCAGTACTTC; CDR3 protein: CASSQDSGGAYEQYF
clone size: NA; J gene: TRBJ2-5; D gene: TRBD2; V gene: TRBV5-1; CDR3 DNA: TGCGCCAGCAGCTTGACTCTAGCGGGGGGAAAACAAGAGACCCAGTACTTC; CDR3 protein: CASSLTLAGGKQETQYF